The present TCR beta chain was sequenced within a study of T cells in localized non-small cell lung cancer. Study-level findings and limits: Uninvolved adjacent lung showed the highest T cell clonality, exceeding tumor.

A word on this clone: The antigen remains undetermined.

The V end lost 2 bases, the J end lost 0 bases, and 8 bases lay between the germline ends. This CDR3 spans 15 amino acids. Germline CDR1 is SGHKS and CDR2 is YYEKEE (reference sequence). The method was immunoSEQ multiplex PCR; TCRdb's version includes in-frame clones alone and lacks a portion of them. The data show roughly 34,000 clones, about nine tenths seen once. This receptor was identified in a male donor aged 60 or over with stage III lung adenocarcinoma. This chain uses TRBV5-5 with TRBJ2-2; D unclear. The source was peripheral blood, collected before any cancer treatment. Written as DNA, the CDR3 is TGTGCCAGCAGCTTCAACTCCGCGAACACCGGGGAGCTGTTTTTT. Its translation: CASSFNSANTGELFF.